One sample yielded the 14 T cell receptor beta chains listed below, sequenced in a study of T-cell memory formation after mild COVID-19. TCRdb reanalysed the 5' RACE reads using MiXCR and keeps one entry per CDR3 protein. Of 140,000 to 150,000 distinct CDR3 sequences detected, almost 25% appear once; the ten largest clones hold around a quarter. Material: PBMCs or a T cell subset sorted from them (not recorded which). These receptors all stem from an adult woman who had mild COVID-19 (a few samples of this study predate the infection). Cell type and time point are not known.

This CDR3 reads CASTMVSGANVLTF. The CDR3 nucleotides are TGTGCCAGCACCATGGTTTCTGGGGCCAACGTCCTGACTTTC. This rearrangement joins TRBV7-9 to TRBJ2-6; D unclear. CDR1 and CDR2 from the germline V gene are SEHNR and FQNEAQ (reference sequence). CDR3 size: 14 residues. The V gene lost 7 bases and the J gene lost 1 base, with 8 bases spanning the gap.

This clonotype was found many times. The V and J genes are TRBV7-8 and TRBJ2-3; 7 positions match TRBD2. This CDR3 contains 14 residues. The germline gives CDR1 SGHVS, CDR2 FQNEAQ. The J segment lost 5 bases and the V segment lost 1 base, leaving 3 bases of the junction unmatched. CDR3 coding DNA: TGTGCCAGCAGCTTAGGCGGGGGTGGAGATACGCAGTATTTT. Translated: CASSLGGGGDTQYF.

Of note for this clonotype: As the CDR3 is not closed by the conserved phenylalanine or tryptophan, this likely results from a read error. Because the CDR3's place on the DNA is in doubt, the DNA is left out and the CDR3 is given as listed by TCRdb. The chain uses TRBV12-3 or TRBV12-4 and TRBJ1-2. From its first to its last residue, the CDR3 has 8 amino acids. This CDR3 is CASSSLPS.

This clonotype was found a few times. The rearrangement joins TRBV23-1 to TRBJ2-1; TRBD2 is a possible D gene (7 bases). TRBV23-1 is an open reading frame whose function is uncertain. This CDR3 region has 15 residues. The germline V and J ends were trimmed by 2 bases and 3 bases, with 11 bases remaining between them. CDR3 loop: CASSQRGGVYNEQFF. The CDR3 nucleotides read TGCGCCAGCAGTCAAAGGGGGGGGGTCTACAATGAGCAGTTCTTC.

This clonotype was seen a handful of times. The chain couples TRBV5-1 to TRBJ2-1, with D hard to call. This CDR3 contains 14 residues. Germline V gene lookup returns CDR1 SGHRS and CDR2 YFSETQ. V lost 0 bases to trimming and J lost 7 bases, with 11 bases between them. The CDR3 DNA sequence: TGCGCCAGCAGCTTGGTGATCCCGGCGAATGAGCAGTTCTTC. This codes for CASSLVIPANEQFF.

The chain combines TRBV9 with TRBJ2-1; D uncertain. Germline V CDR1 and CDR2: SGDLS, YYNGEE. V dropped 0 bases and J dropped 7 bases, with 14 bases sitting between them. The CDR3 is 15 amino acids. CDR3 region: CASSVDGSVGNEQFF. CDR3 in DNA: TGTGCCAGCAGCGTAGACGGGTCAGTAGGGAATGAGCAGTTCTTC.

The gene calls are TRBV20-1 and TRBJ2-7; TRBD2 matches 13 bases. The germline V gene encodes CDR1 DFQATT and CDR2 SNEGSKA (reference sequence). V shed 5 bases and J 0 bases; nucleotides not matched to a gene: 7. This CDR3 has 16 residues. The CDR3 spells CSAPSRTSGSSYEQYF. The CDR3 DNA sequence: TGCAGTGCTCCCTCCAGGACTAGCGGGAGCTCCTACGAGCAGTACTTC.

This clonotype was recorded at least ten times. This chain links TRBV6-4 with TRBJ2-3; 9 bases match TRBD1. CDR1 and CDR2 from the germline V gene are MRHNA and SNTAGT. V was pared by 3 bases and J by 4 bases, with 2 bases of the junction left unmatched. The length of the CDR3 is 14 residues. This chain's CDR3 is CASSEGQGADTQYF. CDR3 coding DNA: TGTGCCAGCAGTGAGGGACAGGGAGCAGATACGCAGTATTTT.

The chain employs TRBV2 and TRBJ2-5; D uncertain. Germline V gives CDR1 SNHLY, CDR2 FYNNEI. V lost 10 bases and J lost 2, with 2 bases in between. The CDR3 runs to 9 residues. The CDR3 DNA reads as TGTGCCATTCAAGAGACCCAGTACTTC. It encodes CAIQETQYF. Full variable domain (missing parts from reference TRBV2 and TRBJ2-5): EPEVTQTPSHQVTQMGQEVILRCVPISNHLYFYWYRQILGQKVEFLVSFYNNEISEKSEIFDDQFSVERPDGSNFTLKIRSTKLEDSAMYFCAIQETQYFGPGTRLLVL.

The genes are TRBV7-9 and TRBJ2-1; unclear D gene. The V end lost 5 bases, the J end lost 2 bases, and 16 bases lay between the germline ends. CDR3 length: 16 amino acids. Germline V CDR1 and CDR2: SEHNR, FQNEAQ (reference sequence). CDR3 sequence reads: CASSPSDVWAYNEQFF. The CDR3 DNA is TGTGCCAGCAGCCCGTCGGACGTTTGGGCCTACAATGAGCAGTTCTTC.

This rearrangement joins TRBV9 to TRBJ2-1, with D perhaps TRBD2 (7 bases). The CDR3 runs 15 residues. V lost 3 bases, J lost 4 bases, and 14 bases lay in between. The germline CDR1 and CDR2 sequences are SGDLS and YYNGEE. CDR3 sequence reads: CASSGGGDIYNEQFF. In DNA form, the CDR3 reads TGTGCCAGCAGCGGAGGGGGGGACATTTACAATGAGCAGTTCTTC. Based on the CDR3 plus reference TRBV9 and TRBJ2-1, the full variable domain is DSGVTQTPKHLITATGQRVTLRCSPRSGDLSVYWYQQSLDQGLQFLIQYYNGEERAKGNILERFSAQQFPDLHSELNLSSLELGDSALYFCASSGGGDIYNEQFFGPGTRLTVL.

This clonotype was seen more than once but under ten times. The genes are TRBV7-3 and TRBJ2-1; TRBD2 aligns across 10 bases. The V segment lost 2 bases and the J segment 6 bases; nucleotides outside the gene matches: 4. The CDR3 loop spans 15 amino acids. Germline V gene sequence: CDR1 SGHTA, CDR2 FQGTGA. CDR3 loop: CASSLGLAGVNEQFF. The DNA of the CDR3 is TGTGCCAGCAGCTTAGGTCTAGCGGGGGTCAATGAGCAGTTCTTC.

This clonotype was seen a few times. The chain links TRBV4-1 to TRBJ1-5; D is uncertain. With 1 base removed from V and 7 bases from J, the gap between germline ends came to 11 bases. Per germline, CDR1 MGHRA and CDR2 YSYEKL. The CDR3 has 14 residues. CDR3 in DNA: TGCGCCAGCAGCCAAGGGGCGGTTATGCAGCCCCAGCATTTT. This sequence encodes CASSQGAVMQPQHF.

This clonotype was detected only a few times. The V call is TRBV9, the J call TRBJ2-7; unclear D gene. This CDR3 contains 14 residues. Per the germline V gene, CDR1 is SGDLS and CDR2 is YYNGEE. The ends were cut back, 0 bases at V and 2 bases at J, with 9 bases in the middle. The CDR3 nucleotides are TGTGCCAGCAGCGTAGAGACTGAAGCCTACGAGCAGTACTTC. Translating gives CASSVETEAYEQYF.